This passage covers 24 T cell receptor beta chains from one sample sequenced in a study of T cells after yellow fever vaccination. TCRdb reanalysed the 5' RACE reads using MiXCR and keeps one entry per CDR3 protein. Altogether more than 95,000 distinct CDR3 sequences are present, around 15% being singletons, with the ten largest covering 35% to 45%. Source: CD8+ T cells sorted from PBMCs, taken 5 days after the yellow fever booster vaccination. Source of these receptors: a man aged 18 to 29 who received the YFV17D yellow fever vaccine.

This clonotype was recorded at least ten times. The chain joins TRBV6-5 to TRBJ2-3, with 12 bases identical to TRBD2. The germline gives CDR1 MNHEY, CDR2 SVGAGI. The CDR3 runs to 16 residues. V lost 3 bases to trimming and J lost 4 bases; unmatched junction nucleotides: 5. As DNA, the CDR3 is TGTGCCAGCAGTTATAGACTAGCGGGGGAGGCAGATACGCAGTATTTT. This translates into CASSYRLAGEADTQYF.

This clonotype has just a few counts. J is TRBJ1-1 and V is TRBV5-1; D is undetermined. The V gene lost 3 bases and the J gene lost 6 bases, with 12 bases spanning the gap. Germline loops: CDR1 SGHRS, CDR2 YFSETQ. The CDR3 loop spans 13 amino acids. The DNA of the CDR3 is TGCGCCAGCAGCTGGACCGAAGGCGCTGAAGCTTTCTTT. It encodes CASSWTEGAEAFF.

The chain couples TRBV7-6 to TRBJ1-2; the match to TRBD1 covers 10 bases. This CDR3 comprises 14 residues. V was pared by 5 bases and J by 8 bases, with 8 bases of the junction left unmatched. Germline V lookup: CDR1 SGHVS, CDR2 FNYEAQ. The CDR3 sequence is CASSGRDRGGGYTF. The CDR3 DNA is TGTGCCAGCAGCGGACGGGACAGGGGAGGCGGCTACACCTTC.

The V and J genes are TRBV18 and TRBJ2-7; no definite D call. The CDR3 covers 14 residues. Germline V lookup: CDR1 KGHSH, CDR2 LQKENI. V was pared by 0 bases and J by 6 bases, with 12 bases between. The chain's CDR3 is CASSPPGQTGEQYV. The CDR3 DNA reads TGTGCCAGCTCACCACCGGGCCAAACTGGCGAGCAGTACGTC.

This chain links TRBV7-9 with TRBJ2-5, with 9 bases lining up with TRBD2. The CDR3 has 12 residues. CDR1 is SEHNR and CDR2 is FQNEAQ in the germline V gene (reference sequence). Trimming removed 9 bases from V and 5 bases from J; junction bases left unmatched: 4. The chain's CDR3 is CASWTSAETQYF. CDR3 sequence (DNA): TGTGCCAGTTGGACTAGCGCGGAGACCCAGTACTTC.

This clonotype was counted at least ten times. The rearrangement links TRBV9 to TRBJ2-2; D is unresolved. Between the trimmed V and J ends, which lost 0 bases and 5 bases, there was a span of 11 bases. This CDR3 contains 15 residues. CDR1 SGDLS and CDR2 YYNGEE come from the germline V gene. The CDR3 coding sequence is TGTGCCAGCAGCGTAGTAGAGACGGGTACCGGGGAGCTGTTTTTT. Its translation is CASSVVETGTGELFF. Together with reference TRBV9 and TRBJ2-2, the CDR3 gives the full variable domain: DSGVTQTPKHLITATGQRVTLRCSPRSGDLSVYWYQQSLDQGLQFLIQYYNGEERAKGNILERFSAQQFPDLHSELNLSSLELGDSALYFCASSVVETGTGELFFGEGSRLTVL.

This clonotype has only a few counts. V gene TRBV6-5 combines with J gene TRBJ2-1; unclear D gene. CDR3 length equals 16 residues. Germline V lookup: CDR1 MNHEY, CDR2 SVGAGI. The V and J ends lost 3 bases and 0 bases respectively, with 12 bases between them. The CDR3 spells CASSYQLESSYNEQFF. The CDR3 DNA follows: TGTGCCAGCAGTTATCAGTTAGAGAGCTCCTACAATGAGCAGTTCTTC.

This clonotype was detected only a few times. The CDR3 DNA reads TGTGCCAGCAGGTGGCCCAGCCAAGAGACCCAGTACTTC. This encodes CASRWPSQETQYF. The chain joins TRBV7-9 to TRBJ2-5; D is unresolved. The length of the CDR3 is 13 residues. The V gene's germline CDR1 is SEHNR and CDR2 FQNEAQ (reference sequence). V shed 6 bases and J shed 1 base, with 9 bases lying between them.

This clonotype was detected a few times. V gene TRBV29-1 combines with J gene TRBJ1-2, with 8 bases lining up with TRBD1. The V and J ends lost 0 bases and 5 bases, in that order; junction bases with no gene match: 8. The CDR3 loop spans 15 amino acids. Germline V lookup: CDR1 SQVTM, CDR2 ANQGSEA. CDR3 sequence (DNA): TGCAGCGTTGAAGATTCGGCAGGGGGCAATTATGGCTACACCTTC. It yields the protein CSVEDSAGGNYGYTF.

CDR3 sequence reads: CASSLDRGRFTDTQYF. Here the CDR3 DNA reads TGTGCCAGCAGCTTAGACCGGGGTCGTTTCACAGATACGCAGTATTTT. This rearrangement joins TRBV11-2 to TRBJ2-3; tentative D call: TRBD2 (5 bases). Germline values: CDR1 SGHAT, CDR2 FQNNGV. V was trimmed by 0 bases and J by 2 bases, leaving 12 bases between them. This CDR3 spans 16 amino acids.

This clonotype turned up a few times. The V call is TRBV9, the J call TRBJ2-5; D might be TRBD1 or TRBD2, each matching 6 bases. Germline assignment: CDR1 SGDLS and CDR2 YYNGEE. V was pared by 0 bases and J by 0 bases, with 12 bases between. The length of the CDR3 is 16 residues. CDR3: CASSVEGGWHQETQYF. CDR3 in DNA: TGTGCCAGCAGCGTAGAGGGGGGTTGGCACCAAGAGACCCAGTACTTC.

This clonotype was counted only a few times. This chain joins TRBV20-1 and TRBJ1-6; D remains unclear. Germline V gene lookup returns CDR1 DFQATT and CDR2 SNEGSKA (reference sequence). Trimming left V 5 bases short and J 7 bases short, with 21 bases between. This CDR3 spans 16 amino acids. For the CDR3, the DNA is TGCAGTGCTCCCAACCACCCGATGTGGACCAATTCACCCCTCCACTTT. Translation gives CSAPNHPMWTNSPLHF.

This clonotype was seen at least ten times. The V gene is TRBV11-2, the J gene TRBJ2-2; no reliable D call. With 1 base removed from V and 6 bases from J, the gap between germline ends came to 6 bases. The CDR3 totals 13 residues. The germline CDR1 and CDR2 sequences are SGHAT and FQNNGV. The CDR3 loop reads CASSLGMSGELFF. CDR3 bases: TGTGCCAGCAGCTTAGGCATGTCCGGGGAGCTGTTTTTT.

The CDR3 DNA follows: TGTGCCAGCACTCAGGGGGGTCCCTACGAGCAGTACTTC. Protein sequence: CASTQGGPYEQYF. This chain connects TRBV28 to TRBJ2-7, with D possibly being TRBD1 (7 bases). The CDR3 extends over 13 amino acids. Germline V gene data show CDR1 as MDHEN and CDR2 as SYDVKM. Trimming took 7 bases from V and 2 from J, leaving 12 bases between them.

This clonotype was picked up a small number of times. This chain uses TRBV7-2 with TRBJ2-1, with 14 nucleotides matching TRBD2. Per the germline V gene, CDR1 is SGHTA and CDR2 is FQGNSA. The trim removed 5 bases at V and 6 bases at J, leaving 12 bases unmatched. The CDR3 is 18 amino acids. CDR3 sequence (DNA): TGTGCCAGCAGCCCAAGGGGACTAGCGGGGGCGAGGGGCAATGAGCAGTTCTTC. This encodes CASSPRGLAGARGNEQFF. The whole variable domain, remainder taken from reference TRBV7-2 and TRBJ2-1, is GAGVSQSPSNKVTEKGKDVELRCDPISGHTALYWYRQSLGQGLEFLIYFQGNSAPDKSGLPSDRFSAERTGGSVSTLTIQRTQQEDSAVYLCASSPRGLAGARGNEQFFGPGTRLTVL.

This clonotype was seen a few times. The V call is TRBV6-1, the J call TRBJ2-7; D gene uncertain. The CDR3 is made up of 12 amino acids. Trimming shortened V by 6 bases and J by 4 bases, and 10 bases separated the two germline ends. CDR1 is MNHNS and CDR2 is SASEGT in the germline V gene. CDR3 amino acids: CASRHGPYEQYF. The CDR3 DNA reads TGTGCCAGCAGACATGGACCGTACGAGCAGTACTTC.

The chain's CDR3 is CASIGTPNTGELFF. In DNA, the CDR3 is TGTGCCAGCATCGGGACACCCAACACCGGGGAGCTGTTTTTT. This chain uses TRBV12-3 or TRBV12-4 with TRBJ2-2, with D tentatively TRBD1 (6 bases). V was pared by 7 bases and J by 2 bases, with 11 bases between. The CDR3 loop spans 14 amino acids.

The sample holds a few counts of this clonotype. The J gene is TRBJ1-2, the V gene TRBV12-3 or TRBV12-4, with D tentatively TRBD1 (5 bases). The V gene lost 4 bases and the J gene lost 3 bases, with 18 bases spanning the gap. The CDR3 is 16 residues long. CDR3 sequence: CASSYRMDPRDYGYTF. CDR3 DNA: TGTGCCAGCAGTTACCGAATGGACCCCAGGGACTATGGCTACACCTTC.

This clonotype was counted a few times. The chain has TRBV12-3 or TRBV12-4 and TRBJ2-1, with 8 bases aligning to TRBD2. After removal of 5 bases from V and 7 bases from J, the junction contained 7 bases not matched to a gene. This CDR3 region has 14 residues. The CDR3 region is CASSPTSVRNEQFF. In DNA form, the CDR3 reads TGTGCCAGCAGTCCGACTAGCGTACGGAATGAGCAGTTCTTC.

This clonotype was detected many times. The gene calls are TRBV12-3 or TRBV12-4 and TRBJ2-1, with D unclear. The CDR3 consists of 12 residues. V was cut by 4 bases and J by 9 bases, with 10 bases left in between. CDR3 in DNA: TGTGCCAGCAGTTCCCCTAAAATTGAGCAGTTCTTC. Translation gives CASSSPKIEQFF.

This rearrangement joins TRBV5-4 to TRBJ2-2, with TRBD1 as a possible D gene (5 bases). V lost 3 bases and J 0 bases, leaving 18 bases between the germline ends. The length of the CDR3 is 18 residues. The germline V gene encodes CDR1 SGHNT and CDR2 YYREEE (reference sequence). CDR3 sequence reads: CASSSFFYDRTNTGELFF. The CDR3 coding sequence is TGTGCCAGCAGCTCCTTCTTCTACGACAGAACGAACACCGGGGAGCTGTTTTTT. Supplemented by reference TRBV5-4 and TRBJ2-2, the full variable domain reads ETGVTQSPTHLIKTRGQQVTLRCSSQSGHNTVSWYQQALGQGPQFIFQYYREEENGRGNFPPRFSGLQFPNYSSELNVNALELDDSALYLCASSSFFYDRTNTGELFFGEGSRLTVL.

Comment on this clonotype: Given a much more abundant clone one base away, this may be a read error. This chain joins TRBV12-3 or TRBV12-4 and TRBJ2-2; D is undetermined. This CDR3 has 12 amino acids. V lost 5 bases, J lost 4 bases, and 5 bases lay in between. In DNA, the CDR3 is TGTGCCAGCAGTCCGACCACCGGGGAGCTGTTTTTT. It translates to CASSPTTGELFF.

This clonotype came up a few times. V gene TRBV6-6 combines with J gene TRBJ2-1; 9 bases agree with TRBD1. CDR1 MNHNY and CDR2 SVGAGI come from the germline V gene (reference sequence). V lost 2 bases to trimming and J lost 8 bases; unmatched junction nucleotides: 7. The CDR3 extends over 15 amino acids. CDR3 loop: CASSYRTGEEDEQFF. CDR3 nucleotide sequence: TGTGCCAGCAGTTACAGGACAGGGGAGGAAGATGAGCAGTTCTTC.

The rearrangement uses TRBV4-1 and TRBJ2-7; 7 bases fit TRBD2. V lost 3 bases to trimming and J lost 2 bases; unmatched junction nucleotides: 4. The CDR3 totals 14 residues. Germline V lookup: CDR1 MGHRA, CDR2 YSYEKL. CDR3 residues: CASSHAAGAYEQYF. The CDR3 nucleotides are TGCGCCAGCAGCCATGCCGCGGGGGCCTACGAGCAGTACTTC.